These 30 T cell receptor beta chains were sequenced from one sample in a study of T cells in women clearing cervical HPV infection. Repertoires were generated with immunoSEQ multiplex PCR, while TCRdb's copy carries only in-frame clones and drops some. The sample data list 20,000 to 30,000 clones. Input material: blood buffy coat. These receptor sequences come from a woman between 18 and 70 years old with a cervical HPV16 infection that either progressed to CIN3+ or cleared (not recorded which).

As to this clone: The sequence runs out 3 residues before the end of the CDR3; the remainder is reconstructed from the germline J gene. The chain carries TRBV5-6 and TRBJ2-7; D is possibly TRBD2 (6 bases). This CDR3 has 15 residues. Germline-derived CDR1 and CDR2 are SGHDT and YYEEEE. The ends were cut back, 4 bases at V and 3 bases at J, with 17 bases in the middle. Incomplete CDR3 DNA: TGTGCCAGCAGCCGCCAACCGGGACTTAACTACGAG. This codes for CASSRQPGLNYE. The full CDR3 sequence reads CASSRQPGLNYEQYF.

Worth noting for this clone: The read ends 3 residues before the CDR3 terminus; that terminus is restored from the germline J gene. The chain is built from TRBV2 and TRBJ2-4; D unresolved. The CDR3 has 15 residues. Germline CDR1 SNHLY, CDR2 FYNNEI. This CDR3 reads CASSEDARANQAQYF. Incomplete CDR3 DNA: TGTGCCAGCAGTGAAGATGCAAGGGCCAACCAGGCT.

As concerns this clone: Read sequence stops 3 residues before the CDR3 end, and the germline J gene provides the missing end. V is TRBV5-5 and J is TRBJ2-3; 8 nucleotides agree with TRBD1. The length of the CDR3 is 14 residues. Germline assignment: CDR1 SGHKS and CDR2 YYEKEE (reference sequence). The covered CDR3 bases are TGTGCCAGCAGCTTGGGGACAGGGAAAGAGACG. It translates to CASSLGTGKET. The entire CDR3 protein is CASSLGTGKETQYF.

The sequenced CDR3 bases are TGTGCCAGCTCACGGGACAGCAATCAGCCG. As protein: CASSRDSNQP. The complete CDR3 sequence is CASSRDSNQPQYF. J is TRBJ2-3 and V is TRBV18, with 7 nucleotides matching TRBD1. The read stops 3 residues short of the end of the CDR3; the missing end is completed from the germline J gene. Germline loops: CDR1 KGHSH, CDR2 LQKENI. The CDR3 has 13 residues.

Concerning this clone: The read ends 3 residues early relative to the CDR3; the germline J gene fills the gap. This sequence joins TRBV7-9 and TRBJ1-1; D might be TRBD1 (6 bases). The length of the CDR3 is 12 residues. The germline V gene encodes CDR1 SEHNR and CDR2 FQNEAQ (reference sequence). V lost 5 bases and J 5 bases, leaving 9 bases between the germline ends. Incomplete CDR3 DNA: TGTGCCAGCAGCGTGCAGGGGACTGAA. This gives the protein CASSVQGTE. The entire CDR3 reads CASSVQGTEAFF.

Partial CDR3 DNA: TGCAGCGTTGAAGATCGCAGAGAGGGT. Its protein product is CSVEDRREG. The entire CDR3 sequence reads CSVEDRREGQYF. The chain has TRBV29-1 and TRBJ2-4, with D possibly being TRBD2 (5 bases). The missing CDR3 end, 3 residues past where the read stops, is filled in from the germline J gene. Germline lookup yields CDR1 SQVTM and CDR2 ANQGSEA. The CDR3 runs to 12 residues.

Worth noting for this clone: The DNA ends 3 residues before the CDR3 does, and the rest of the CDR3 is filled in from the germline J gene. This chain connects TRBV20-1 to TRBJ1-5, with D possibly TRBD1 on 6 matching bases. The germline V gene encodes CDR1 DFQATT and CDR2 SNEGSKA (reference sequence). The CDR3 totals 13 residues. Between the trimmed V and J ends, which lost 4 bases and 7 bases, there was a span of 14 bases. The part of the CDR3 DNA that was read is TGCAGTGCTAATCCAACAGGGTCCCAGCCC. This encodes CSANPTGSQP. The CDR3 as a whole reads CSANPTGSQPQHF.

A note on this clone: Read coverage stops 3 residues before the CDR3 terminus; the germline J gene supplies the remainder. The chain uses TRBV6-1 and TRBJ2-1; D is tentatively TRBD1 or TRBD2 (5 bases each). CDR1 is MNHNS and CDR2 is SASEGT in the germline V gene. V was clipped by 2 bases and J by 5 bases, with 10 bases between them. The CDR3 covers 14 residues. The CDR3 sequence: CASSEHRGDNEQFF. CDR3 DNA (partial): TGTGCCAGCAGTGAACATCGAGGGGACAATGAG.

On this clone: Read coverage stops 3 residues before the CDR3 terminus; the germline J gene supplies the remainder. The chain carries TRBV7-9 and TRBJ2-1, with TRBD1 identical over 8 bases. The CDR3 has 14 amino acids. Germline V gene lookup returns CDR1 SEHNR and CDR2 FQNEAQ (reference sequence). V lost 6 bases to trimming and J lost 4 bases; unmatched junction nucleotides: 5. The CDR3 protein is CASRTGGSYNEQFF. The CDR3 bases that were read are TGTGCCAGCAGAACAGGGGGTAGTTACAATGAG.

With regard to this clone: The CDR3 extends 3 residues past the end of the read, so its final part is completed from the germline J gene. The V call is TRBV11-3, the J call TRBJ2-7, with TRBD2 matching over 7 bases. V dropped 5 bases and J dropped 6; count of bases not matched to a gene: 4. This CDR3 contains 12 residues. Germline V CDR1 and CDR2: SGHNT, YENEEA. The DNA read from the CDR3 is TGTGCCAGCAGCCTCAGGGAGGGCGAG. Amino acid sequence: CASSLREGE. The complete CDR3 reads CASSLREGEQYF. Based on the CDR3 plus reference TRBV11-3 and TRBJ2-7, the full variable domain is EAGVVQSPRYKIIEKKQPVAFWCNPISGHNTLYWYLQNLGQGPELLIRYENEEAVDDSQLPKDRFSAERLKGVDSTLKIQPAELGDSAVYLCASSLREGEQYFGPGTRLTVT.

As to this clone: The CDR3 goes on 3 residues after the read ends, and that part is filled in from the germline J gene. V and J are TRBV30 and TRBJ1-6, with TRBD1 identical over 7 bases. The CDR3 is 14 amino acids. The junction had 12 bases not matched to a gene; V was cut back by 7 bases and J by 9 bases. Germline assignment: CDR1 GTSNPN and CDR2 SVGIG (reference sequence). This chain's CDR3 is CALGARGGTSPLHF. CDR3 bases read: TGTGCCTTGGGAGCCAGAGGGGGCACTTCACCC.

Notes on this clone: The observed sequence ends 3 residues before the CDR3 terminus, with the missing tail filled in from the germline J gene. This chain uses TRBV20-1 with TRBJ2-7; 8 bases agree with TRBD2. The CDR3 sequence is 17 residues long. V lost 5 bases and J lost 0; bases outside the gene matches: 15. The germline CDR1 and CDR2 sequences are DFQATT and SNEGSKA (reference sequence). The sequenced CDR3 bases are TGCAGTGCTCACAGGGAGTGGATTAGCGGGGCCTCCTACGAG. This translates into CSAHREWISGASYE. The entire CDR3 protein is CSAHREWISGASYEQYF.

About this clone itself: The sequence runs out 3 residues before the end of the CDR3; the remainder is reconstructed from the germline J gene. The genes are TRBV7-3 and TRBJ2-3; TRBD2 matches at 10 bases. Per the germline V gene, CDR1 is SGHTA and CDR2 is FQGTGA. The ends lost 5 bases at V and 2 bases at J; junction bases unmatched: 7. The CDR3 contains 16 residues. The sequenced CDR3 bases are TGTGCCAGCAGCCCCGGACTAGCGGTGGACACAGATACG. Encoded protein: CASSPGLAVDTDT. The entire CDR3 protein is CASSPGLAVDTDTQYF.

Points on this clone: The read halts 3 residues ahead of the CDR3 end, with the missing end drawn from the germline J gene. The chain uses TRBV7-6 and TRBJ2-1, with 7 bases lining up with TRBD1. The CDR3 consists of 13 residues. CDR1 SGHVS and CDR2 FNYEAQ come from the germline V gene. J gave up 4 bases and V 4 bases, and 1 base lay outside the gene matches. This chain's CDR3 is CASSWDSYNEQFF. The sequenced part of the CDR3 DNA is TGTGCCAGCAGCTGGGACAGTTACAATGAG.

The CDR3 reads CSALLSGTYNNEQFF. Incomplete CDR3 DNA: TGCAGTGCCTTGCTTAGCGGGACCTACAACAATGAG. The J gene is TRBJ2-1, the V gene TRBV20-1, with 8 bases matching TRBD2. The observed sequence ends 3 residues before the CDR3 terminus, with the missing tail filled in from the germline J gene. The germline CDR1 and CDR2 sequences are DFQATT and SNEGSKA (reference sequence). There are 15 residues in the CDR3. The ends lost 6 bases at V and 5 bases at J; junction bases unmatched: 12.

A word on this clone: The read finishes 3 residues shy of the CDR3 end, and the germline J gene is used to complete it. This chain joins TRBV18 and TRBJ2-3, with 8 bases that match TRBD1. The CDR3 loop spans 15 amino acids. Looked up from germline, CDR1 is KGHSH and CDR2 is LQKENI. CDR3 bases read: TGTGCCAGCTCACCGACAGGGGACCCCACTCAGCCG. This encodes CASSPTGDPTQP. The full CDR3 protein reads CASSPTGDPTQPQYF.

With regard to this clone: The CDR3 end lies 3 residues beyond the end of the read and is filled in from the germline J gene. The genes are TRBV20-1 and TRBJ2-5, with 11 bases that match TRBD2. Trimming removed 5 bases from V and 5 bases from J; junction bases left unmatched: 4. The V gene's germline CDR1 is DFQATT and CDR2 SNEGSKA (reference sequence). The CDR3 is made up of 13 amino acids. The CDR3 region is CSAFSGRDETQYF. The part of the CDR3 DNA that was read is TGCAGTGCTTTTAGCGGGAGGGACGAGACC.

About this clone: The read finishes 3 residues shy of the CDR3 end, and the germline J gene is used to complete it. This chain uses TRBV7-2 with TRBJ2-1; TRBD2 is a possible D gene (5 bases). Trimming took off 6 bases at V and 8 bases at J, with 20 bases between the two ends. This CDR3 is 15 amino acids long. CDR1 is SGHTA, CDR2 FQGNSA, per germline. The CDR3 region is CASSLDYARIDEQFF. The DNA read from the CDR3 is TGTGCCAGCAGTCTTGACTATGCAAGGATTGATGAG.

To note about this clone: The read terminates 3 residues ahead of where the CDR3 ends, so the germline J gene completes it. V and J are TRBV2 and TRBJ2-3; 10 bases are a match to TRBD2. The CDR3 has 15 residues. CDR1 is SNHLY, CDR2 FYNNEI, per germline. Unmatched junction bases numbered 8, after V lost 8 bases and J lost 3 bases. CDR3 DNA, as far as it was read: TGTGCCAGCGCTCCAGGACTAGCGGTGACAGATACG. Protein product: CASAPGLAVTDT. The complete CDR3 protein is CASAPGLAVTDTQYF.

Notes on this clone: With the read ending 3 residues before the CDR3 end, the germline J gene is used to fill in that end. The chain combines TRBV7-2 with TRBJ1-6; 7 bases match TRBD1. From germline, CDR1 is SGHTA and CDR2 FQGNSA. With V trimmed by 4 bases and J by 9 bases, 9 bases remained unmatched. This CDR3 comprises 15 residues. CDR3 bases read: TGTGCCAGCAGCTCCCCGACAGGGATAACTTCACCC. It encodes CASSSPTGITSP. The CDR3 in its entirety is CASSSPTGITSPLHF.

Note on this clone: The sequence runs out 3 residues before the end of the CDR3; the remainder is reconstructed from the germline J gene. This chain links TRBV5-5 with TRBJ2-2; tentative D call: TRBD1 (6 bases). Germline values: CDR1 SGHKS, CDR2 YYEKEE (reference sequence). CDR3 length equals 14 residues. CDR3 sequence reads: CASSLDGTLEKLFF. The part of the CDR3 DNA that was read is TGTGCCAGCAGCTTGGACGGGACACTCGAAAAG. The complete variable domain, with remaining parts taken from reference TRBV5-5 and TRBJ2-2, reads DAGVTQSPTHLIKTRGQQVTLRCSPISGHKSVSWYQQVLGQGPQFIFQYYEKEERGRGNFPDRFSARQFPNYSSELNVNALLLGDSALYLCASSLDGTLEKLFFGEGSRLTVL.

With regard to this clone: The observed sequence ends 3 residues before the CDR3 terminus, with the missing tail filled in from the germline J gene. The chain couples TRBV5-1 to TRBJ2-1, with D possibly matching TRBD2 (6 bases). CDR1 is SGHRS and CDR2 is YFSETQ in the germline V gene. This CDR3 has 15 amino acids. Trimming took 0 bases from V and 2 from J, leaving 9 bases between them. The sequenced CDR3 bases are TGCGCCAGCAGCTTGGATAGCGGAGCCTACAATGAG. It codes for CASSLDSGAYNE. The CDR3 reads in full as CASSLDSGAYNEQFF.

A word on this clone: The read comes to an end 3 residues before the CDR3 does, leaving the germline J gene to fill in the end. The V and J genes are TRBV5-1 and TRBJ1-2; perhaps TRBD1 as D (6 bases). Germline loops: CDR1 SGHRS, CDR2 YFSETQ. The CDR3 has 12 amino acids. The CDR3 reads CASSSQGSGYTF. The covered CDR3 bases are TGCGCCAGCAGCTCTCAGGGGAGCGGC.

On this clone itself: The read finishes 3 residues shy of the CDR3 end, and the germline J gene is used to complete it. The chain has TRBV4-2 and TRBJ2-2; the D is unclear. The V gene's germline CDR1 is LGHNA and CDR2 YNFKEQ. The CDR3 consists of 15 residues. Trimming removed 0 bases at V and 2 bases at J, with 7 bases between. The covered CDR3 bases are TGTGCCAGCAGCCAAGAGACTGGTAACACCGGGGAG. This encodes CASSQETGNTGE. The whole CDR3 sequence reads CASSQETGNTGELFF.

Of note for this clone: The CDR3 is cut off 3 residues early in the read; its end comes from the germline J gene. The chain has TRBV19 and TRBJ1-2; D gene ambiguous. This CDR3 spans 15 amino acids. The V gene's germline CDR1 is LNHDA and CDR2 SQIVND (reference sequence). The CDR3 bases that were read are TGTGCCAGTAGTAGGAACAGACTAGACTCCTACGAC. Amino acids: CASSRNRLDSYD. In full, the CDR3 is CASSRNRLDSYDYTF.

Details on this clone: The read ends 3 residues shy of where the CDR3 ends; the end is completed using the germline J gene. The chain recombines TRBV19 with TRBJ1-2; the D is unclear. Germline V gene data show CDR1 as LNHDA and CDR2 as SQIVND (reference sequence). This CDR3 region has 14 residues. The CDR3: CASSASSGTYDYTF. CDR3 DNA (partial): TGTGCCAGTAGTGCTTCTAGCGGTACCTACGAC.

A word on this clone: The CDR3 end is not reached by the read, which stops 3 residues before it; the germline J gene fills it in. The chain couples TRBV7-6 to TRBJ2-2, with D maybe TRBD2 (5 bases). Per the germline V gene, CDR1 is SGHVS and CDR2 is FNYEAQ. The CDR3 has 15 residues. Partial CDR3 DNA: TGTGCCAGCACCCTAAACCCGGGGAGAGATGAAAAG. Translated, it gives CASTLNPGRDEK. The whole CDR3 sequence reads CASTLNPGRDEKLFF.

In regard to this clone: The read is 3 residues too short to cover the CDR3 end, so that end is filled in from the germline J gene. V gene TRBV20-1 combines with J gene TRBJ2-3, with D possibly TRBD2 on 5 matching bases. CDR3 length: 13 residues. V was trimmed by 5 bases and J by 0 bases, leaving 9 bases between them. Germline V gene sequence: CDR1 DFQATT, CDR2 SNEGSKA (reference sequence). The CDR3 sequence: CSAGLASTDTQYF. The covered CDR3 bases are TGCAGTGCTGGACTTGCGAGCACAGATACG.

In regard to this clone: The CDR3 goes on 3 residues after the read ends, and that part is filled in from the germline J gene. The genes are TRBV19 and TRBJ2-1; D may be TRBD1 (6 bases). The CDR3 sequence is 15 residues long. CDR1 and CDR2 (germline): LNHDA, SQIVND (reference sequence). V shed 2 bases and J shed 6 bases, with 14 bases lying between them. Partial CDR3 DNA: TGTGCCAGTAGTATATCCTTTGGACAGAGCAATGAG. Its translation is CASSISFGQSNE. The entire CDR3 protein is CASSISFGQSNEQFF.

As to this clone: The read ends 3 residues shy of where the CDR3 ends; the end is completed using the germline J gene. The V call is TRBV5-4, the J call TRBJ1-2, with 8 bases identical to TRBD1. CDR1 and CDR2 from the germline V gene are SGHNT and YYREEE (reference sequence). The CDR3 loop spans 14 amino acids. The V and J ends lost 4 bases and 5 bases, in that order; junction bases with no gene match: 7. The covered CDR3 bases are TGTGCCAGCAGCCCGGGACAGGAGAGGTATGGC. Translated: CASSPGQERYG. The entire CDR3 is CASSPGQERYGYTF. Combining the CDR3 with reference TRBV5-4 and TRBJ1-2 gives the whole variable domain ETGVTQSPTHLIKTRGQQVTLRCSSQSGHNTVSWYQQALGQGPQFIFQYYREEENGRGNFPPRFSGLQFPNYSSELNVNALELDDSALYLCASSPGQERYGYTFGSGTRLTVV.